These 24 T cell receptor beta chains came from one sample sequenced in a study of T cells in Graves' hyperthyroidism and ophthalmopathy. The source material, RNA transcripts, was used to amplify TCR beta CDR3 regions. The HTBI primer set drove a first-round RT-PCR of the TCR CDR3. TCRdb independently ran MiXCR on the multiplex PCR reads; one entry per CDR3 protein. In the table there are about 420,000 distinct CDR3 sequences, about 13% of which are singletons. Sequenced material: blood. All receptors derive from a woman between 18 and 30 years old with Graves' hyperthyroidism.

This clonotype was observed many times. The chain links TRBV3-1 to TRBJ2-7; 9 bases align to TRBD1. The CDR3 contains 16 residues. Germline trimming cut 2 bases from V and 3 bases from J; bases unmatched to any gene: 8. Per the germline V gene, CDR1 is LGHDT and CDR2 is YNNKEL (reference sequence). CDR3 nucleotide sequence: TGTGCCAGCAGCCAACGTCCGGGACAGGGAGGCTACGAGCAGTACTTC. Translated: CASSQRPGQGGYEQYF.

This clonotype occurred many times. The CDR3 protein is CASSLEGIGSYNEQFF. For the CDR3, the DNA is TGTGCCAGCAGCTTAGAAGGGATCGGCTCCTACAATGAGCAGTTCTTC. The chain uses TRBV7-2 and TRBJ2-1; the D is unclear. Trimming shortened V by 1 base and J by 0 bases, and 10 bases separated the two germline ends. The CDR3 is made up of 16 amino acids. From germline, CDR1 is SGHTA and CDR2 FQGNSA.

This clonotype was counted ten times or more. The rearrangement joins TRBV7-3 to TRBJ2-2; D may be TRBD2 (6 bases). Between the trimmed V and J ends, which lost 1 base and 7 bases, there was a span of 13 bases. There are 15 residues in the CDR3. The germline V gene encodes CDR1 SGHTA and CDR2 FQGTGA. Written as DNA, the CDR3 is TGTGCCAGCAGCTTAAAGGGACTTGGGTTCGGGGAGCTGTTTTTT. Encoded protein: CASSLKGLGFGELFF.

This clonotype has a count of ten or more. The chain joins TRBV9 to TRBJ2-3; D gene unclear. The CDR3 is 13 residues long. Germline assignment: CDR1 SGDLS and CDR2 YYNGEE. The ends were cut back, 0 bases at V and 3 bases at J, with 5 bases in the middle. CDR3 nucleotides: TGTGCCAGCAGCGTAGAGGGAACAGATACGCAGTATTTT. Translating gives CASSVEGTDTQYF. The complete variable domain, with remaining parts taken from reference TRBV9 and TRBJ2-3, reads DSGVTQTPKHLITATGQRVTLRCSPRSGDLSVYWYQQSLDQGLQFLIQYYNGEERAKGNILERFSAQQFPDLHSELNLSSLELGDSALYFCASSVEGTDTQYFGPGTRLTVL.

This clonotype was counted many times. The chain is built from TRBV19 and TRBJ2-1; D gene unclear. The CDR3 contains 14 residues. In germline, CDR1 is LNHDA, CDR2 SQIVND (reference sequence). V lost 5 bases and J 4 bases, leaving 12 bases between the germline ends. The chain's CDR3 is CASSAPTDYNEQFF. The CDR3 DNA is TGTGCCAGTAGTGCTCCGACCGATTACAATGAGCAGTTCTTC.

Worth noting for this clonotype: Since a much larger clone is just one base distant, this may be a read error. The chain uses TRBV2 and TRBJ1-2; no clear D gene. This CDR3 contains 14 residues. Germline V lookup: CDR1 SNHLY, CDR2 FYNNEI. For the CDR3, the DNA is TGTGTCAGCACCCCGGGCTCTCTGAACTATGGCTACACCTTC. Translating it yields CVSTPGSLNYGYTF. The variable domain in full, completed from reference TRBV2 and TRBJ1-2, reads EPEVTQTPSHQVTQMGQEVILRCVPISNHLYFYWYRQILGQKVEFLVSFYNNEISEKSEIFDDQFSVERPDGSNFTLKIRSTKLEDSAMYFCVSTPGSLNYGYTFGSGTRLTVV.

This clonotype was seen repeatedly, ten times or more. The CDR3: CASSQWGVEQETQYF. CDR3 in DNA: TGCGCCAGCAGCCAGTGGGGGGTGGAACAAGAGACCCAGTACTTC. V usage is TRBV5-1 and J usage is TRBJ2-5; TRBD2 is a possible D gene (6 bases). The CDR3 has 15 amino acids. Germline loops: CDR1 SGHRS, CDR2 YFSETQ. The germline V and J ends were trimmed by 4 bases and 2 bases, with 15 bases remaining between them.

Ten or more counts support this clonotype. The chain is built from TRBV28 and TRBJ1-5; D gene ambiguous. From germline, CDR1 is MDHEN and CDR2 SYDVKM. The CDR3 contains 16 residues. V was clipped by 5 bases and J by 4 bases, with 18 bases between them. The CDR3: CASSGGSSGPNQPQHF. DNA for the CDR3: TGTGCCAGCAGTGGCGGTAGCTCGGGCCCTAATCAGCCCCAGCATTTT.

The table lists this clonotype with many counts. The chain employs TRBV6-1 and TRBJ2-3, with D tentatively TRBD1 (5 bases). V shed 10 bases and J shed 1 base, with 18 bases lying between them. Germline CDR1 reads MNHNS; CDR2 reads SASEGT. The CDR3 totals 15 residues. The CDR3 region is CAILAGRARTDTQYF. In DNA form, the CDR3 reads TGTGCCATCCTCGCCGGCAGGGCCCGCACAGATACGCAGTATTTT.

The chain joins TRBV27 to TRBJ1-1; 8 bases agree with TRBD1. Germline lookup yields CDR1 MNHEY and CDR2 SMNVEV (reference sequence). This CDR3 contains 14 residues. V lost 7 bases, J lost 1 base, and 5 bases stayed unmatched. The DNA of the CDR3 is TGTGCCAGCAAGTCCGGGACAGGGAACACTGAAGCTTTCTTT. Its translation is CASKSGTGNTEAFF.

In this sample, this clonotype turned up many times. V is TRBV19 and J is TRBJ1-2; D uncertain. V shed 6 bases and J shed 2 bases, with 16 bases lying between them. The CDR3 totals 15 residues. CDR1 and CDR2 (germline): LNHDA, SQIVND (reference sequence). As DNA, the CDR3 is TGTGCCAGTAGCCCGACTCTGAGGCGCAACTATGGCTACACCTTC. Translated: CASSPTLRRNYGYTF.

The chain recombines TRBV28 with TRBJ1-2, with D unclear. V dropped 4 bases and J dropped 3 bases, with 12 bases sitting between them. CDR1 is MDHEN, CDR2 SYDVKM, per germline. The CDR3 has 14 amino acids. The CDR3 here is CASSSGSKDYGYTF. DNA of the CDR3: TGTGCCAGCAGTTCCGGGAGTAAGGACTATGGCTACACCTTC.

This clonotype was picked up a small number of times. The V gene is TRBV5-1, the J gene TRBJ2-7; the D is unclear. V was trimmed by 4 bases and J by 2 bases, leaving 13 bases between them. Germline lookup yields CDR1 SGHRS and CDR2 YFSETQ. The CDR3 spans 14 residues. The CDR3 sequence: CASSKEGQPYEQYF. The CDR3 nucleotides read TGCGCCAGCAGCAAGGAAGGCCAACCCTACGAGCAGTACTTC.

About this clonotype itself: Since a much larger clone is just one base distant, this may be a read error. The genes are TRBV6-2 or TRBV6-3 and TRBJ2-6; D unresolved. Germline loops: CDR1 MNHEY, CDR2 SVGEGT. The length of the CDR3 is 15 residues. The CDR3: CVSSVEDSGANVLTF. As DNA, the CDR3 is TGTGTCAGCAGTGTAGAGGATTCTGGGGCCAACGTCCTGACTTTC.

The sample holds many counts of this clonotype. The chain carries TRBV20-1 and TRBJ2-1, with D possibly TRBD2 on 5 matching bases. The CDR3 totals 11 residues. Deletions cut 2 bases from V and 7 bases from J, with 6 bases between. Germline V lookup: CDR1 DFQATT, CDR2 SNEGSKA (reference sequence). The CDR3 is CSARKRNEQFF. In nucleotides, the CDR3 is TGCAGTGCTAGAAAGCGGAATGAGCAGTTCTTC.

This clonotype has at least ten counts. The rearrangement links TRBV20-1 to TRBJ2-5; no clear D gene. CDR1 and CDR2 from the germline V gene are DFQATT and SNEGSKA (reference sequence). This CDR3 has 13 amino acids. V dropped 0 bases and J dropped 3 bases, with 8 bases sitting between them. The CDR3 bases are TGCAGTGCTAGAGAGCCCGTAGAAGAGACCCAGTACTTC. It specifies CSAREPVEETQYF.

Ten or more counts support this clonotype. CDR3 protein: CASSVGTDSGNTIYF. The CDR3 DNA reads TGCGCCAGCAGCGTAGGGACGGACTCTGGAAACACCATATATTTT. The J gene is TRBJ1-3, the V gene TRBV5-1, with D perhaps matching TRBD1 (5 bases). V was cut by 4 bases and J by 0 bases, with 11 bases left in between. The CDR3 spans 15 residues. Germline assignment: CDR1 SGHRS and CDR2 YFSETQ.

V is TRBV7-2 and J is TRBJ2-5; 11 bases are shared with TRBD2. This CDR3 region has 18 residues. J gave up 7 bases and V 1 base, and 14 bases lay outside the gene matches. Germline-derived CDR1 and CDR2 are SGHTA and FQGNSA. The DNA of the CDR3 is TGTGCCAGCAGCTTAGGTTTTAGCGGGAGGGCCCCTGGGGGGACCCAGTACTTC. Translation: CASSLGFSGRAPGGTQYF.

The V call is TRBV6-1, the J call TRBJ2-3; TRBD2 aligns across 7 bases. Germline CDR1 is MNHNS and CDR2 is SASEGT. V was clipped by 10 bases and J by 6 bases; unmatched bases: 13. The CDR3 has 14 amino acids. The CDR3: CATNPGLRWDTQYF. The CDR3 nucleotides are TGTGCCACCAACCCGGGACTAAGATGGGATACGCAGTATTTT.

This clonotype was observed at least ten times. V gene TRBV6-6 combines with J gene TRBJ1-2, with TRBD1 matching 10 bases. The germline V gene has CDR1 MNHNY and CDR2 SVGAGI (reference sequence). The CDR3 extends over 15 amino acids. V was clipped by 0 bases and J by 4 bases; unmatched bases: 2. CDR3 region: CASSYSGQGTYGYTF. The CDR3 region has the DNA TGTGCCAGCAGTTACTCGGGACAGGGGACCTATGGCTACACCTTC.

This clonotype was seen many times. The CDR3 DNA reads TGTGCCAGCAGTTTAGGGACAGAGGGTGAGCAGTTCTTC. This encodes CASSLGTEGEQFF. V usage is TRBV12-3 or TRBV12-4 and J usage is TRBJ2-1; possibly TRBD1 for D (6 bases). The CDR3 is 13 amino acids. Trimming took off 1 base at V and 9 bases at J, with 10 bases between the two ends.

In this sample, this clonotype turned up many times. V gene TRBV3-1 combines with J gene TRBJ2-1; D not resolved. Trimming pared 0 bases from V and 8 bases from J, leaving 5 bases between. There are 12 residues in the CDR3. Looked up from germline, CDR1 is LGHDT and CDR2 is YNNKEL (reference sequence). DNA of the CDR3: TGTGCCAGCAGCCAAGATAAGTATGAGCAGTTCTTC. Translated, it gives CASSQDKYEQFF.

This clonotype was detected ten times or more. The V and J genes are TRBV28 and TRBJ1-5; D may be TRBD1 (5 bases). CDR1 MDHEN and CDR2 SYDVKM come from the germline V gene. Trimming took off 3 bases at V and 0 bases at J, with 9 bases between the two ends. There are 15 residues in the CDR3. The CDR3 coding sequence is TGTGCCAGCAGTTTTCTAGGGACTAGCAATCAGCCCCAGCATTTT. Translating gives CASSFLGTSNQPQHF.

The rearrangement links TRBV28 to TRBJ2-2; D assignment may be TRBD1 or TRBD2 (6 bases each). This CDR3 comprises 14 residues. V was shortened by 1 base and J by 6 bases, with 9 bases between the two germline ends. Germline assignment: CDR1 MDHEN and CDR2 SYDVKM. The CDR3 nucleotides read TGTGCCAGCAGTTTATTTAGGGGGGCCGGGGAGCTGTTTTTT. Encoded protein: CASSLFRGAGELFF. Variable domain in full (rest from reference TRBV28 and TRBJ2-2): DVKVTQSSRYLVKRTGEKVFLECVQDMDHENMFWYRQDPGLGLRLIYFSYDVKMKEKGDIPEGYSVSREKKERFSLILESASTNQTSMYLCASSLFRGAGELFFGEGSRLTVL.